Following are 12 T cell receptor beta chains from one sample sequenced in a study of Ad26.COV2.S vaccination and SARS-CoV-2 variants. Noted treatment: around 19 received Ad26.COV2.S at low or high dose, single or two shots; roughly five received placebo; per-sample allocation not given. Material that was analyzed had been drawn on day 63 after the first vaccine or placebo injection. The protocol was immunoSEQ multiplex PCR, while the TCRdb copy is restricted to in-frame clones and leaves out a portion. This table holds around 300,000 clones, 85% to 90% found once. The sequencing here drew on peripheral blood, taken in a trial of Ad26.COV2.S vaccine versus placebo. These receptors were collected from a person aged 18-60 years who received the Ad26.COV2.S COVID-19 vaccine or a placebo.

The rearrangement joins TRBV29-1 to TRBJ2-7, with D possibly matching TRBD2 (5 bases). With 2 bases removed from V and 0 bases from J, the gap between germline ends came to 14 bases. The germline gives CDR1 SQVTM, CDR2 ANQGSEA. The CDR3 is 15 residues long. The CDR3 here is CSVEHPTSTSYEQYF. CDR3 in DNA: TGCAGCGTTGAACACCCTACTAGTACCTCCTACGAGCAGTACTTC.

This clone was seen a single time. The junction departs from germline at one end; a sequencing error may be responsible. This sequence joins TRBV10-3 and TRBJ2-1; tentatively, D is TRBD1 (6 bases). Germline V lookup: CDR1 ENHRY, CDR2 SYGVKD. The CDR3 is 13 residues long. In nucleotides, the CDR3 is TGTGCCACTTCGACAGGTTTGGGAAATGGGCAGTTCTTC. Protein sequence: CATSTGLGNGQFF.

Notes on this clone: Distinct nucleotide sequences in the sample also encode this CDR3. V is TRBV9 and J is TRBJ1-2; D uncertain. Germline CDR1 reads SGDLS; CDR2 reads YYNGEE. V dropped 3 bases and J dropped 5 bases, with 2 bases sitting between them. This CDR3 contains 10 residues. The CDR3: CASSGYGYTF. The CDR3 region has the DNA TGTGCCAGCAGCGGTTATGGCTACACCTTC.

The chain is built from TRBV4-1 and TRBJ2-1, with 8 bases identical to TRBD2. J gave up 7 bases and V 6 bases, and 14 bases lay outside the gene matches. Germline CDR1 is MGHRA and CDR2 is YSYEKL. The CDR3 covers 16 residues. This CDR3 is CASSPGAAGEYNEQFF. In DNA form, the CDR3 reads TGCGCCAGCAGTCCCGGGGCAGCGGGGGAATATAATGAGCAGTTCTTC.

This chain uses TRBV4-1 with TRBJ2-3; 10 positions agree with TRBD2. The CDR3 is 15 residues long. Germline V lookup: CDR1 MGHRA, CDR2 YSYEKL. Trimming took 4 bases from V and 6 from J; bases not matched to a gene: 7. The CDR3 sequence: CASSRTSGEEDTQYF. The CDR3 nucleotides read TGCGCCAGCAGCCGAACTAGCGGGGAAGAGGATACGCAGTATTTT.

The genes are TRBV28 and TRBJ2-3; TRBD1 might be the D (5 bases). V gave up 6 bases and J gave up 2 bases, with 15 bases separating them. Per the germline V gene, CDR1 is MDHEN and CDR2 is SYDVKM. This CDR3 is 15 amino acids long. Here the CDR3 DNA reads TGTGCCAGCAGGGCCTGGGGCAGGGACACAGATACGCAGTATTTT. This encodes CASRAWGRDTDTQYF. The whole variable domain, remainder taken from reference TRBV28 and TRBJ2-3, is DVKVTQSSRYLVKRTGEKVFLECVQDMDHENMFWYRQDPGLGLRLIYFSYDVKMKEKGDIPEGYSVSREKKERFSLILESASTNQTSMYLCASRAWGRDTDTQYFGPGTRLTVL.

The chain links TRBV24-1 to TRBJ2-3; D is unclear. V was cut by 3 bases and J by 3 bases, with 12 bases left in between. The CDR3 is made up of 15 amino acids. Germline V gene lookup returns CDR1 KGHDR and CDR2 SFDVKD. As DNA, the CDR3 is TGTGCCACCAGTGATGCCCAGTATCTGACAGATACGCAGTATTTT. It yields the protein CATSDAQYLTDTQYF.

The chain joins TRBV5-4 to TRBJ2-4, with D unclear. V was pared by 0 bases and J by 9 bases, with 10 bases between. This CDR3 spans 13 amino acids. Germline V lookup: CDR1 SGHNT, CDR2 YYREEE (reference sequence). The CDR3 DNA sequence: TGTGCCAGCAGCTTGGTAGGGTATGGCATTCAGTACTTC. Translating it yields CASSLVGYGIQYF.

The chain recombines TRBV7-9 with TRBJ2-3; weak D call: TRBD2 (5 bases). This CDR3 contains 14 residues. From germline, CDR1 is SEHNR and CDR2 FQNEAQ (reference sequence). The ends were cut back, 4 bases at V and 4 bases at J, with 12 bases in the middle. The CDR3 spells CASSSTEGADTQYF. CDR3 in DNA: TGTGCCAGCAGCTCAACCGAGGGAGCAGATACGCAGTATTTT.

The V call is TRBV19, the J call TRBJ1-2; 10 bases fit TRBD1. This CDR3 region has 15 residues. The junction had 5 bases not matched to a gene; V was cut back by 3 bases and J by 4 bases. CDR1 and CDR2 (germline): LNHDA, SQIVND (reference sequence). CDR3 residues: CASSIGTGDGYGYTF. CDR3 bases: TGTGCCAGTAGTATCGGGACAGGGGACGGCTATGGCTACACCTTC.

This clone was recorded a few times. The J gene is TRBJ2-7, the V gene TRBV6-2 or TRBV6-3; D remains unclear. This CDR3 contains 13 residues. V was trimmed by 0 bases and J by 4 bases, leaving 7 bases between them. CDR1 and CDR2 (germline): MNHEY, SVGEGT. This CDR3 is CASSYSLAYEQYF. DNA for the CDR3: TGTGCCAGCAGTTACTCCCTCGCTTACGAGCAGTACTTC.

This sequence joins TRBV28 and TRBJ1-2, with 7 bases that match TRBD1. The CDR3 runs to 15 residues. The V gene end was trimmed by 2 bases and the J gene end by 4 bases; junction bases not matched to a gene: 7. Germline CDR1 is MDHEN and CDR2 is SYDVKM. The CDR3 is CASSLRQGGGYGYTF. The DNA for the CDR3 is TGTGCCAGCAGTTTACGTCAGGGGGGAGGCTATGGCTACACCTTC.